This T cell receptor beta chain was recovered during a study of cytomegalovirus exposure and HLA in healthy donors. General study findings and limits: Subsequent analysis showed first-cohort TCR clusters tending to co-occur in some 120 validation repertoires. CMV antigen specificity was confirmed in vitro for a few CMV-associated chains. The majority of TCR sequences were rare, yet some public TCRs appeared in many donors. Associated with cytomegalovirus, according to the listing, were around 160 TCR beta chains.

The CDR3 loop spans 16 amino acids. Germline V gives CDR1 KGHSH, CDR2 LQKENI. The J segment lost 2 bases and the V segment lost 2 bases, leaving 7 bases of the junction unmatched. Produced via immunoSEQ multiplex PCR; TCRdb's table is partial and in-frame only. The sample has 250,000 or so clones, around nine tenths seen once. To note about this clone: Its antigen is currently unknown.

The material sequenced was PBMCs. The V gene is TRBV18, the J gene TRBJ2-7; 9 bases map to TRBD2. This TCR came from a man younger than 35 in good health and CMV-seronegative. The CDR3 loop reads CASSPGLAGATYEQYF. DNA for the CDR3: TGTGCCAGCTCACCAGGGTTAGCGGGGGCAACCTACGAGCAGTACTTC.